These 25 T cell receptor beta chains originate from one sample sequenced in a study of identical twins. Each CDR3 protein is one row after TCRdb ran MiXCR on the 5' RACE reads. In the table there are 700,000 to 950,000 distinct CDR3 sequences, around an eighth of which are singletons. This sample also belongs to another study, concerning yellow fever vaccine responses in identical twins.

Specimen: PBMCs. The source of these receptors is a woman aged 18-30 years in good health.

This clonotype has a single count. The J gene is TRBJ2-1, the V gene TRBV13, with a tentative D call TRBD1 (5 bases). Germline V gives CDR1 PRHDT, CDR2 FYEKMQ (reference sequence). CDR3 length equals 14 residues. V shed 3 bases and J shed 5 bases, with 11 bases lying between them. The CDR3 loop is CASSFGRRDNEQFF. CDR3 DNA sequence: TGTGCCAGCAGCTTCGGGCGCAGGGACAATGAGCAGTTCTTC. The entire variable domain, with the rest obtained from reference TRBV13 and TRBJ2-1, is as follows: AAGVIQSPRHLIKEKRETATLKCYPIPRHDTVYWYQQGPGQDPQFLISFYEKMQSDKGSIPDRFSAQQFSDYHSELNMSSLELGDSALYFCASSFGRRDNEQFFGPGTRLTVL.

The chain couples TRBV12-3 or TRBV12-4 to TRBJ2-2; 7 bases map to TRBD2. J gave up 7 bases and V 2 bases, and 10 bases lay outside the gene matches. This CDR3 region has 16 residues. CDR3 sequence (DNA): TGTGCCAGCAGTTTAAATCGAGGGAGGGCCCTCGGGGAGCTGTTTTTT. This sequence encodes CASSLNRGRALGELFF.

This clonotype has more than one count but fewer than ten. The chain joins TRBV29-1 to TRBJ2-1, with 12 positions matching TRBD2. The CDR3 is 14 amino acids. Germline assignment: CDR1 SQVTM and CDR2 ANQGSEA. Unmatched junction bases numbered 7, after V lost 5 bases and J lost 8 bases. The CDR3 spells CSVRTSGKLHEQFF. CDR3 DNA: TGCAGCGTTAGGACTAGCGGGAAATTGCATGAGCAGTTCTTC.

A few counts support this clonotype. CDR3 loop: CASSQVRGEGTDTQYF. CDR3 bases: TGTGCCAGCAGCCAAGTAAGGGGGGAGGGAACAGATACGCAGTATTTT. The chain is built from TRBV4-2 and TRBJ2-3, with D perhaps TRBD2 (7 bases). V lost 1 base and J 3 bases, leaving 14 bases between the germline ends. The germline V gene encodes CDR1 LGHNA and CDR2 YNFKEQ. This CDR3 region has 16 residues.

V and J are TRBV12-3 or TRBV12-4 and TRBJ2-1, with a weak D call TRBD2 (6 bases). Trimming shortened V by 6 bases and J by 12 bases, and 15 bases separated the two germline ends. This CDR3 comprises 12 residues. The DNA of the CDR3 is TGTGCCAGCAGCCGCTCGGCGGGACGGCAGTTCTTC. It translates to CASSRSAGRQFF.

This clonotype was counted only a few times. CDR3 sequence (DNA): TGCAGTGCTAGGGATTCCCGGGACTACAATGAGCAGTTCTTC. Translating gives CSARDSRDYNEQFF. The rearrangement uses TRBV20-1 and TRBJ2-1; TRBD2 might be the D (5 bases). Germline CDR1 and CDR2: DFQATT and SNEGSKA (reference sequence). The CDR3 sequence is 14 residues long. The V and J ends lost 3 bases and 3 bases respectively, with 12 bases between them.

This clonotype was picked up many times. The V call is TRBV27, the J call TRBJ2-1; 11 bases agree with TRBD2. V lost 6 bases, J lost 8 bases, and 12 bases stayed unmatched. The germline V gene has CDR1 MNHEY and CDR2 SMNVEV (reference sequence). The CDR3 is made up of 16 amino acids. Written as DNA, the CDR3 is TGTGCCAGCAGACTAACCACTAGCGGGAGATCCCATGAGCAGTTCTTC. Translated, it gives CASRLTTSGRSHEQFF.

At least ten counts were recorded for this clonotype. V is TRBV12-3 or TRBV12-4 and J is TRBJ1-1; D not resolved. The length of the CDR3 is 13 residues. The ends were cut back, 7 bases at V and 3 bases at J, with 12 bases in the middle. In DNA form, the CDR3 reads TGTGCCAGCAACGACGGAGCCGACACTGAAGCTTTCTTT. Its translation is CASNDGADTEAFF.

The chain's CDR3 is CASSWFTGTSGRVEQFF. The CDR3 DNA follows: TGTGCCAGCAGCTGGTTTACCGGGACTAGCGGGAGGGTGGAGCAGTTCTTC. The rearrangement joins TRBV7-2 to TRBJ2-1; 16 positions match TRBD2. The germline V gene encodes CDR1 SGHTA and CDR2 FQGNSA. V shed 4 bases and J 10 bases; nucleotides not matched to a gene: 10. The CDR3 runs 17 residues. The whole variable domain, filled in from reference TRBV7-2 and TRBJ2-1, reads GAGVSQSPSNKVTEKGKDVELRCDPISGHTALYWYRQSLGQGLEFLIYFQGNSAPDKSGLPSDRFSAERTGGSVSTLTIQRTQQEDSAVYLCASSWFTGTSGRVEQFFGPGTRLTVL.

The chain has TRBV5-1 and TRBJ1-1; D gene ambiguous. Trimming pared 1 base from V and 7 bases from J, leaving 11 bases between. The CDR3 contains 13 residues. Germline V gene lookup returns CDR1 SGHRS and CDR2 YFSETQ. CDR3 region: CASSLLSDREAFF. As DNA, the CDR3 is TGCGCCAGCAGCTTGCTGTCGGATCGTGAAGCTTTCTTT.

There are a few counts of this clonotype. V gene TRBV7-9 combines with J gene TRBJ1-6; D not certain. V shed 5 bases and J shed 10 bases, with 9 bases lying between them. CDR3 length: 12 amino acids. Per the germline V gene, CDR1 is SEHNR and CDR2 is FQNEAQ (reference sequence). The CDR3 nucleotides are TGTGCCAGCAGCACCGAAGCCTCACCCCTCCACTTT. Amino acids: CASSTEASPLHF.

This clonotype has more than one count but fewer than ten. The chain combines TRBV15 with TRBJ2-1, with 9 bases matching TRBD2. The V gene's germline CDR1 is LNHNV and CDR2 YYDKDF (reference sequence). The V gene end was trimmed by 0 bases and the J gene end by 9 bases; junction bases not matched to a gene: 9. There are 16 residues in the CDR3. The CDR3 sequence is CATSRDIAGGRGEQFF. CDR3 nucleotides: TGTGCCACCAGCAGAGATATTGCGGGGGGGAGGGGTGAGCAGTTCTTC. Using reference TRBV15 and TRBJ2-1 for the parts outside the CDR3, the full variable domain is DAMVIQNPRYQVTQFGKPVTLSCSQTLNHNVMYWYQQKSSQAPKLLFHYYDKDFNNEADTPDNFQSRRPNTSFCFLDIRSPGLGDTAMYLCATSRDIAGGRGEQFFGPGTRLTVL.

This clonotype has a handful of counts. The chain links TRBV6-1 to TRBJ2-1; 14 nucleotides match TRBD2. The length of the CDR3 is 19 residues. V dropped 6 bases and J dropped 0; count of bases not matched to a gene: 10. CDR1 is MNHNS, CDR2 SASEGT, per germline. DNA of the CDR3: TGTGCCAGCAGCCAGGGACTAGCGGGAGTACTCAGCTCCTACAATGAGCAGTTCTTC. It specifies CASSQGLAGVLSSYNEQFF.

This clonotype has a handful of counts. The chain couples TRBV28 to TRBJ1-6; tentatively, D is TRBD1 (5 bases). V dropped 6 bases and J dropped 10 bases, with 13 bases sitting between them. This CDR3 contains 13 residues. The germline gives CDR1 MDHEN, CDR2 SYDVKM. In nucleotides, the CDR3 is TGTGCCAGCAGCTACAGGATGAACTCACCCCTCCACTTT. This codes for CASSYRMNSPLHF.

The V and J genes are TRBV12-3 or TRBV12-4 and TRBJ1-1, with a possible D match to TRBD1 (5 bases). This CDR3 has 14 amino acids. V lost 4 bases and J lost 4, with 13 bases in between. As DNA, the CDR3 is TGTGCCAGCAGTTGGGGTAAGGGGATCACTGAAGCTTTCTTT. Its translation is CASSWGKGITEAFF.

V and J are TRBV7-8 and TRBJ2-1; 8 bases are a match to TRBD2. V dropped 5 bases and J dropped 2; count of bases not matched to a gene: 5. CDR1 and CDR2 (germline): SGHVS, FQNEAQ. This CDR3 region has 15 residues. CDR3 region: CASSVGSGAYNEQFF. For the CDR3, the DNA is TGTGCCAGCAGCGTTGGTAGCGGGGCCTACAATGAGCAGTTCTTC.

This clonotype came up many times. The CDR3 nucleotides are TGTGCCAGCAGCCAAGAGGCCCCCGGGACCTGGCTGGATGGCTACACCTTC. Its translation: CASSQEAPGTWLDGYTF. The chain combines TRBV3-1 with TRBJ1-2; possibly TRBD1 for D (5 bases). Germline CDR1 is LGHDT and CDR2 is YNNKEL (reference sequence). V was pared by 0 bases and J by 6 bases, with 20 bases between. The CDR3 runs 17 residues.

In this sample, this clonotype turned up a few times. The rearrangement joins TRBV19 to TRBJ2-2; weak D call: TRBD2 (5 bases). This CDR3 comprises 15 residues. CDR1 LNHDA and CDR2 SQIVND come from the germline V gene (reference sequence). V lost 6 bases and J 0 bases, leaving 11 bases between the germline ends. The CDR3 loop reads CASRPGDANTGELFF. The DNA for the CDR3 is TGTGCCAGTAGGCCCGGGGATGCGAACACCGGGGAGCTGTTTTTT.

A few counts support this clonotype. V is TRBV6-6 and J is TRBJ1-2; D is unclear. V lost 4 bases and J lost 4, with 10 bases in between. CDR1 is MNHNY, CDR2 SVGAGI, per germline (reference sequence). The CDR3 has 13 amino acids. As DNA, the CDR3 is TGTGCCAGCAGTTCTGCTAACGCCTATGGCTACACCTTC. This encodes CASSSANAYGYTF.

This sequence joins TRBV3-1 and TRBJ1-4; D gene uncertain. The germline gives CDR1 LGHDT, CDR2 YNNKEL (reference sequence). The CDR3 is 17 amino acids. V shed 1 base and J shed 7 bases, with 19 bases lying between them. CDR3: CASSQAATLYGREKLFF. The CDR3 region has the DNA TGTGCCAGCAGCCAAGCGGCCACCCTCTATGGCCGTGAAAAACTGTTTTTT.

This clonotype was observed a handful of times. This sequence joins TRBV12-3 or TRBV12-4 and TRBJ1-1; D possibly corresponds to TRBD1 (5 bases). The V end was cut by 4 bases, the J end by 0 bases, with 12 bases between. This CDR3 is 15 amino acids long. The CDR3 DNA reads as TGTGCCAGCAGTTCCCGGACACGGATGAACACTGAAGCTTTCTTT. Protein sequence: CASSSRTRMNTEAFF.

This chain joins TRBV12-3 or TRBV12-4 and TRBJ1-5; no definite D call. The V and J ends lost 6 bases and 7 bases respectively, with 22 bases between them. The CDR3 is 16 residues long. The CDR3 region is CASSSEPGYNRQPQHF. CDR3 nucleotide sequence: TGTGCCAGCAGCTCAGAACCGGGTTACAACCGGCAGCCCCAGCATTTT.

The table lists this clonotype with a few counts. This chain connects TRBV15 to TRBJ2-1; D might be TRBD2 (5 bases). This CDR3 is 16 amino acids long. Germline V gene lookup returns CDR1 LNHNV and CDR2 YYDKDF (reference sequence). V gave up 5 bases and J gave up 2 bases, with 16 bases separating them. CDR3 region: CATSAEYGETYNEQFF. The CDR3 nucleotides read TGTGCCACCAGCGCAGAGTACGGGGAAACCTACAATGAGCAGTTCTTC.

This clonotype was recorded a few times. This chain links TRBV3-1 with TRBJ2-7; 7 positions agree with TRBD1. The CDR3 is 11 residues long. The V segment lost 4 bases and the J segment 10 bases; nucleotides outside the gene matches: 4. Germline CDR1 LGHDT, CDR2 YNNKEL (reference sequence). CDR3 sequence reads: CASSLQGVQYF. The CDR3 bases are TGTGCCAGCAGCCTGCAGGGGGTCCAGTACTTC.

This clonotype showed up many times. J is TRBJ2-1 and V is TRBV19; a possible D gene is TRBD1 (5 bases). CDR1 and CDR2 (germline): LNHDA, SQIVND (reference sequence). V shed 5 bases and J shed 6 bases, with 17 bases lying between them. The length of the CDR3 is 15 residues. CDR3 loop: CASSPTDTLGNEQFF. CDR3 DNA: TGTGCCAGTAGTCCCACGGACACTTTAGGCAATGAGCAGTTCTTC.